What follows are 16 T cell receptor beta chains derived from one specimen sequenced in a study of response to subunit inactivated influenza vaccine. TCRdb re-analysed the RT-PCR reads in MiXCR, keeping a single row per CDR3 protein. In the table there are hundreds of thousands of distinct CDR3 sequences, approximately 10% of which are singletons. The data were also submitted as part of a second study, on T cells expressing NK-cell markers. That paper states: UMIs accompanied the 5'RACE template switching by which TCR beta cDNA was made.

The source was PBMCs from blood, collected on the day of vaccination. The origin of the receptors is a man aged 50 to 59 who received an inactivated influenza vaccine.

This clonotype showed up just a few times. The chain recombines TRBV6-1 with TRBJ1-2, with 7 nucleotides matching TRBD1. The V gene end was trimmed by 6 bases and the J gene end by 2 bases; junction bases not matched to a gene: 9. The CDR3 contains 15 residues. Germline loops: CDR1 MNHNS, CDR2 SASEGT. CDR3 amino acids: CASSEQGLANYGYTF. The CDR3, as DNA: TGTGCCAGCAGCGAACAGGGGTTAGCAAACTATGGCTACACCTTC.

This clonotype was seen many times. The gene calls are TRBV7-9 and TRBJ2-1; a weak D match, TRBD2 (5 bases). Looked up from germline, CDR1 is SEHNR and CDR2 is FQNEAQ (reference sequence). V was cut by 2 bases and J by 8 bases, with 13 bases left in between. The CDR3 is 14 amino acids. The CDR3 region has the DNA TGTGCCAGCAGCTTAAATCTAGCCCGCCATGAGCAGTTCTTC. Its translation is CASSLNLARHEQFF.

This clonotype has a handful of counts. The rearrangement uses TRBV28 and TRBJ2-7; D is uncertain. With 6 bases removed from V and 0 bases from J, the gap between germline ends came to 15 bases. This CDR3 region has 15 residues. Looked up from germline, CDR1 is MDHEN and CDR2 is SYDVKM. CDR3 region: CASSIITTSSYEQYF. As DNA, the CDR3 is TGTGCCAGCAGCATTATTACTACTTCCTCCTACGAGCAGTACTTC.

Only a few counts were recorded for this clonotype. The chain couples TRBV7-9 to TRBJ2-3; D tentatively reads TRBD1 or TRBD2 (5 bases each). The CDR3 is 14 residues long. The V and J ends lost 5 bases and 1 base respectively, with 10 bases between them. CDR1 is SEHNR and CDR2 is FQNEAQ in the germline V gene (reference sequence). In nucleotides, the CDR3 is TGTGCCAGCAGCGTACGGGACGGCACAGATACGCAGTATTTT. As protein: CASSVRDGTDTQYF.

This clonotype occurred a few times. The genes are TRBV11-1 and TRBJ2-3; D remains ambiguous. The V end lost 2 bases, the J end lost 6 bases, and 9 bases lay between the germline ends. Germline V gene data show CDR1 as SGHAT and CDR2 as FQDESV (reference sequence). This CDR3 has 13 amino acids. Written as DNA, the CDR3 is TGTGCCAGCAGCTTATCCCTCCTTGATACGCAGTATTTT. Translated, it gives CASSLSLLDTQYF.

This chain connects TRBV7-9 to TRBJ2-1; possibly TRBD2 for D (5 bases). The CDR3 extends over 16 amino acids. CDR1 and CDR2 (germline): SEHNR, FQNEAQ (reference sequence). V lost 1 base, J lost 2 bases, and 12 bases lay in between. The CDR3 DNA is TGTGCCAGCAGCTTAGAAGCGATCGGGACCTACAATGAGCAGTTCTTC. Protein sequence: CASSLEAIGTYNEQFF.

DNA of the CDR3: TGTGCCAGCAGTTTACAGGACAACCAAGAGACCCAGTACTTC. Protein product: CASSLQDNQETQYF. The V and J genes are TRBV27 and TRBJ2-5; a possible D gene is TRBD1 (5 bases). The length of the CDR3 is 14 residues. Germline V gives CDR1 MNHEY, CDR2 SMNVEV (reference sequence). Trimming cost V 2 bases and J 0 bases, with 7 bases left between them.

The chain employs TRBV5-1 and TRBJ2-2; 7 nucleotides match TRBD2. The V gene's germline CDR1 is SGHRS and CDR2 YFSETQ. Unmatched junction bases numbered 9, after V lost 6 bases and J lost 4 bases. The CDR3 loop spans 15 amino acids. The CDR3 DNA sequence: TGCGCCAGCATGAGCGGGGCGGCCGGCACCGGGGAGCTGTTTTTT. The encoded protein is CASMSGAAGTGELFF. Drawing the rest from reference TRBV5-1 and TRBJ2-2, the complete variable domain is KAGVTQTPRYLIKTRGQQVTLSCSPISGHRSVSWYQQTPGQGLQFLFEYFSETQRNKGNFPGRFSGRQFSNSRSEMNVSTLELGDSALYLCASMSGAAGTGELFFGEGSRLTVL.

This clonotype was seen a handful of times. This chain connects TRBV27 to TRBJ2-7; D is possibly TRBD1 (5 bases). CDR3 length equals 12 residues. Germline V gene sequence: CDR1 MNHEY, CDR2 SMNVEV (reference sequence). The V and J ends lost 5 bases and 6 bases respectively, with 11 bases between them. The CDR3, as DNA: TGTGCCAGCAGTGGGGCGGATGCCGAGCAGTACTTC. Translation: CASSGADAEQYF.

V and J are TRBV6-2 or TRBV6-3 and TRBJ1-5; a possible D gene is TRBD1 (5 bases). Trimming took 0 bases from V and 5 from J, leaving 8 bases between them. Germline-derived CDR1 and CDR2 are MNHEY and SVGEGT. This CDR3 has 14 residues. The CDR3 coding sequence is TGTGCCAGCAGTTACTCCTCCAGGGATCAGCCCCAGCATTTT. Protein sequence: CASSYSSRDQPQHF.

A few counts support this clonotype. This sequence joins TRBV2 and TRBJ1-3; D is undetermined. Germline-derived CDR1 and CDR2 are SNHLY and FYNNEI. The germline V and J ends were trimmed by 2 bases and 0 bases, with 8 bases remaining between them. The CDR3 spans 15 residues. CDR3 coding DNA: TGTGCCAGCAGTGAACGCAGTTACTCTGGAAACACCATATATTTT. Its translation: CASSERSYSGNTIYF.

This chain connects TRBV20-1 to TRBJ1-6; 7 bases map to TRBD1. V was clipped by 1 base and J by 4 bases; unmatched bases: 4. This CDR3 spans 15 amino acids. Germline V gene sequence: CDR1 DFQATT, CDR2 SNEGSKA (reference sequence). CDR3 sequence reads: CSARGGGQYNSPLHF. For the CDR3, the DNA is TGCAGTGCTAGAGGAGGGGGACAGTATAATTCACCCCTCCACTTT.

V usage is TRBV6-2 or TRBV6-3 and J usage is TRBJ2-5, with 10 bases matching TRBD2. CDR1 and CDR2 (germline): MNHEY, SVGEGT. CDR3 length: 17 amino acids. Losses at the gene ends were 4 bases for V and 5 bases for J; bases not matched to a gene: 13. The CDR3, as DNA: TGTGCCAGCAGTTCTCCGCGGTTAGCGGGAGGAGTGGAGACCCAGTACTTC. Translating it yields CASSSPRLAGGVETQYF.

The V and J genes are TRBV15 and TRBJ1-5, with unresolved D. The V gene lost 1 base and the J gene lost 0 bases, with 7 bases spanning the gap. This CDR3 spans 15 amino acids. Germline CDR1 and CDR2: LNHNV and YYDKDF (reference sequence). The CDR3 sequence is CATSRGENSNQPQHF. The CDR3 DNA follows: TGTGCCACCAGCAGAGGGGAGAATAGCAATCAGCCCCAGCATTTT.

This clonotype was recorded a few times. The CDR3 nucleotides read TGTGCCAGCAGGGACAGCACGACGAATGAGCAGTTCTTC. It encodes CASRDSTTNEQFF. V is TRBV28 and J is TRBJ2-1, with D possibly being TRBD1 (6 bases). The V gene's germline CDR1 is MDHEN and CDR2 SYDVKM. This CDR3 has 13 amino acids. V lost 6 bases to trimming and J lost 7 bases, with 13 bases between them.

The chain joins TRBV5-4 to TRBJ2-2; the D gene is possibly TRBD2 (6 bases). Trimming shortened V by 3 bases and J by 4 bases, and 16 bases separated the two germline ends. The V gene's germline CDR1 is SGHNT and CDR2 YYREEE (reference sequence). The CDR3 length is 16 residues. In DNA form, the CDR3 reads TGTGCCAGCAGCTCCGGCGGGACTCGGGGCACCGGGGAGCTGTTTTTT. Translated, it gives CASSSGGTRGTGELFF.